These 20 T cell receptor beta chains were sequenced from one sample in a study of T cells in Graves' hyperthyroidism and ophthalmopathy. It was RNA transcripts that yielded the amplified TCR beta CDR3 regions. Primed by the HTBI set, a first-round RT-PCR was run on the TCR CDR3. MiXCR, run by TCRdb on the multiplex PCR reads, gives a single entry per CDR3 protein. The sample gives about 350,000 distinct CDR3 sequences, approximately 15% of which show up once; approximately 23% is in the top ten. Specimen: blood. The receptors here all came from a woman aged 25-40 years with Graves' hyperthyroidism.

This clonotype was counted ten times or more. The chain combines TRBV30 with TRBJ2-5; maybe TRBD2 (5 bases). CDR3 length equals 13 residues. In germline, CDR1 is GTSNPN, CDR2 SVGIG (reference sequence). V lost 0 bases and J lost 7, with 12 bases in between. The CDR3 coding sequence is TGTGCCTGGAGTGTACTGACTACTGGGACCCAGTACTTC. Encoded protein: CAWSVLTTGTQYF.

This clonotype was recorded at least ten times. The V and J genes are TRBV12-3 or TRBV12-4 and TRBJ1-1; no reliable D call. The V end was cut by 5 bases, the J end by 7 bases, with 8 bases between. This CDR3 spans 11 amino acids. The CDR3, as DNA: TGTGCCAGCAGTCGGACCCTTGAAGCTTTCTTT. It translates to CASSRTLEAFF.

V and J are TRBV19 and TRBJ2-6; D may be TRBD1 (6 bases). The germline V gene has CDR1 LNHDA and CDR2 SQIVND (reference sequence). The CDR3 runs to 15 residues. Trimming shortened V by 7 bases and J by 0 bases, and 10 bases separated the two germline ends. CDR3 in amino acids: CASTRGSSGANVLTF. In DNA form, the CDR3 reads TGTGCCAGTACCAGGGGCTCCTCTGGGGCCAACGTCCTGACTTTC. Together with reference TRBV19 and TRBJ2-6, the CDR3 gives the full variable domain: DGGITQSPKYLFRKEGQNVTLSCEQNLNHDAMYWYRQDPGQGLRLIYYSQIVNDFQKGDIAEGYSVSREKKESFPLTVTSAQKNPTAFYLCASTRGSSGANVLTFGAGSRLTVL.

This clonotype was recorded at least ten times. The genes are TRBV28 and TRBJ2-3, with 8 nucleotides matching TRBD1. Germline CDR1 is MDHEN and CDR2 is SYDVKM. The V gene end was trimmed by 7 bases and the J gene end by 3 bases; junction bases not matched to a gene: 9. This CDR3 region has 15 residues. The CDR3 reads CASKGRTGPTDTQYF. Here the CDR3 DNA reads TGTGCCAGCAAGGGTCGGACAGGGCCAACAGATACGCAGTATTTT.

Concerning this clonotype itself: The junction and the germline gene differ at one end; a read error may be behind it. This rearrangement joins TRBV18 to TRBJ1-4, with D perhaps TRBD1 (6 bases). CDR3 length equals 17 residues. Germline values: CDR1 KGHSH, CDR2 LQKENI. In nucleotides, the CDR3 is TGTGCCAGATCACCGGGGGGGGCCACCTCAACTAATGAAAAACTGTTTTTT. Amino acid sequence: CARSPGGATSTNEKLFF.

This clonotype was detected many times. The chain has TRBV7-2 and TRBJ2-7, with TRBD2 matching 9 bases. The CDR3 spans 15 residues. V gave up 9 bases and J gave up 2 bases; unmatched junction bases: 11. Germline V gene lookup returns CDR1 SGHTA and CDR2 FQGNSA. CDR3 in amino acids: CARKIGTSIPYEQYF. The DNA of the CDR3 is TGTGCCAGGAAAATCGGGACTAGCATTCCCTACGAGCAGTACTTC.

This clonotype was detected many times. The rearrangement uses TRBV7-8 and TRBJ2-1; 7 bases agree with TRBD1. The CDR3 contains 15 residues. With 1 base clipped from V and 5 bases from J, the junction kept 5 bases outside the gene matches. Germline CDR1 reads SGHVS; CDR2 reads FQNEAQ. In nucleotides, the CDR3 is TGTGCCAGCAGCTTAGACAGGGGACAGAACAATGAGCAGTTCTTC. It codes for CASSLDRGQNNEQFF.

V is TRBV19 and J is TRBJ2-1; 12 bases are a match to TRBD2. J gave up 7 bases and V 4 bases, and 5 bases lay outside the gene matches. The CDR3 runs 15 residues. The V gene's germline CDR1 is LNHDA and CDR2 SQIVND (reference sequence). The CDR3 bases are TGTGCCAGTAGTAAGACTAGCGGGAGTCTAAATGAGCAGTTCTTC. This sequence encodes CASSKTSGSLNEQFF.

This clonotype was seen at least ten times. The chain employs TRBV2 and TRBJ2-2; D unresolved. CDR1 is SNHLY and CDR2 is FYNNEI in the germline V gene. The CDR3 totals 16 residues. V dropped 0 bases and J dropped 4 bases, with 12 bases sitting between them. The CDR3 is CASSEADPILTGELFF. DNA of the CDR3: TGTGCCAGCAGTGAAGCGGACCCGATACTCACCGGGGAGCTGTTTTTT.

This clonotype was observed many times. The chain links TRBV7-9 to TRBJ2-5; the D is unclear. Deletions cut 2 bases from V and 0 bases from J, with 13 bases between. The length of the CDR3 is 16 residues. Germline V gives CDR1 SEHNR, CDR2 FQNEAQ (reference sequence). The CDR3 loop reads CASSLILLGHQETQYF. In nucleotides, the CDR3 is TGTGCCAGCAGCTTAATACTCCTTGGCCACCAAGAGACCCAGTACTTC.

This clonotype occurred many times. V is TRBV12-3 or TRBV12-4 and J is TRBJ1-4; weak D call: TRBD1 (6 bases). V shed 8 bases and J shed 4 bases, with 14 bases lying between them. The CDR3 runs 14 residues. This chain's CDR3 is CASADRADNEKLFF. CDR3 nucleotide sequence: TGTGCCAGCGCGGACAGAGCCGATAATGAAAAACTGTTTTTT.

This clonotype showed up many times. The V gene is TRBV28, the J gene TRBJ1-4; D gene uncertain. The V gene lost 3 bases and the J gene lost 6 bases, with 8 bases spanning the gap. Per the germline V gene, CDR1 is MDHEN and CDR2 is SYDVKM. CDR3 size: 13 residues. CDR3 protein: CASSFYPDEKLFF. In DNA form, the CDR3 reads TGTGCCAGCAGTTTTTACCCAGATGAAAAACTGTTTTTT.

At least ten counts were recorded for this clonotype. V and J are TRBV12-3 or TRBV12-4 and TRBJ1-1; a weak D match, TRBD1 (6 bases). V lost 6 bases and J 4 bases, leaving 15 bases between the germline ends. The CDR3 spans 14 residues. CDR3 nucleotide sequence: TGTGCCAGCAGCAAGACGGGGGCTGGCACTGAAGCTTTCTTT. It translates to CASSKTGAGTEAFF.

This clonotype was observed many times. This sequence joins TRBV5-1 and TRBJ2-1; 10 bases match TRBD1. This CDR3 spans 15 amino acids. V shed 1 base, J shed 7 bases, and the junction held 5 bases outside the gene matches. In germline, CDR1 is SGHRS, CDR2 YFSETQ. CDR3: CASSLMGQGSNEQFF. The CDR3 DNA is TGCGCCAGCAGCTTGATGGGACAGGGGTCGAATGAGCAGTTCTTC.

The rearrangement joins TRBV19 to TRBJ2-2, with 7 bases fitting TRBD2. Germline CDR1 reads LNHDA; CDR2 reads SQIVND (reference sequence). The CDR3 consists of 15 residues. J lost 3 bases, V lost 1 base, and 2 bases had no gene match. The CDR3 DNA reads as TGTGCCAGTAGTATAGCCGGGAGGTACACCGGGGAGCTGTTTTTT. This encodes CASSIAGRYTGELFF.

As regards this clonotype: This could be a read error, since a much larger clone is one nucleotide away. The rearrangement joins TRBV11-2 to TRBJ2-3; D may be TRBD2 (6 bases). This CDR3 region has 15 residues. V was shortened by 3 bases and J by 0 bases, with 10 bases between the two germline ends. Germline CDR1 and CDR2: SGHAT and FQNNGV. The CDR3 loop reads CASSFGGASTDTQYF. The CDR3 DNA reads as TGTGCCAGCAGCTTTGGCGGGGCTAGCACAGATACGCAGTATTTT.

This clonotype was recorded at least ten times. The chain carries TRBV28 and TRBJ1-4, with 8 bases identical to TRBD1. The CDR3 loop spans 19 amino acids. CDR1 and CDR2 (germline): MDHEN, SYDVKM. V dropped 2 bases and J dropped 5; count of bases not matched to a gene: 16. The CDR3 is CASSLGAPSTGEENEKLFF. The CDR3 nucleotides are TGTGCCAGCAGTTTAGGGGCCCCTTCGACAGGGGAGGAGAATGAAAAACTGTTTTTT. Full variable domain (missing parts from reference TRBV28 and TRBJ1-4): DVKVTQSSRYLVKRTGEKVFLECVQDMDHENMFWYRQDPGLGLRLIYFSYDVKMKEKGDIPEGYSVSREKKERFSLILESASTNQTSMYLCASSLGAPSTGEENEKLFFGSGTQLSVL.

This clonotype was observed many times. The CDR3 is CASGASINEQFF. CDR3 nucleotides: TGTGCCAGCGGGGCTAGTATCAATGAGCAGTTCTTC. V is TRBV7-9 and J is TRBJ2-1, with D possibly TRBD1 on 5 matching bases. Germline CDR1 reads SEHNR; CDR2 reads FQNEAQ (reference sequence). V shed 8 bases and J shed 6 bases, with 11 bases lying between them. This CDR3 contains 12 residues.

CDR3 loop: CASSQSDWNGELFF. As DNA, the CDR3 is TGTGCCAGCAGCCAATCTGACTGGAACGGGGAGCTGTTTTTT. The chain couples TRBV3-1 to TRBJ2-2; D is undetermined. The V and J ends lost 2 bases and 7 bases respectively, with 11 bases between them. CDR1 and CDR2 (germline): LGHDT, YNNKEL (reference sequence). The CDR3 is 14 amino acids.

Turning to this clonotype: This may come from a read error, since a much larger clone is one base off. V and J are TRBV28 and TRBJ2-6; D is perhaps TRBD2 (7 bases). In germline, CDR1 is MDHEN, CDR2 SYDVKM. The CDR3 totals 18 residues. The DNA for the CDR3 is TGTGCCGGCAGTGCTTTCGGGGGGCTTTTCTCTGGGGCCAACGTCCTGACTTTC. Protein: CAGSAFGGLFSGANVLTF.